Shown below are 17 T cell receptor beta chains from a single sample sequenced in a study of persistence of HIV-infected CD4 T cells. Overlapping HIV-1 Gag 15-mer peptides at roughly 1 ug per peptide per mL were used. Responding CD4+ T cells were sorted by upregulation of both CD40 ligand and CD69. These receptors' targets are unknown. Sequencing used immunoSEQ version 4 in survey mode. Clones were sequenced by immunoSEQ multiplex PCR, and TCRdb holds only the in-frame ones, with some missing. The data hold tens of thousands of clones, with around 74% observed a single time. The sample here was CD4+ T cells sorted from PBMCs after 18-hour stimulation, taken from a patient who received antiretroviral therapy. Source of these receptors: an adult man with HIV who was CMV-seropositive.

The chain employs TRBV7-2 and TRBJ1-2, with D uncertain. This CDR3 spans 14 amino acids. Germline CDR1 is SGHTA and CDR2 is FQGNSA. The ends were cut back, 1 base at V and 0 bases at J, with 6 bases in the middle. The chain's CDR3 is CASSLEQSNYGYTF. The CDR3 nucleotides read TGTGCCAGCAGCTTAGAGCAATCTAACTATGGCTACACCTTC. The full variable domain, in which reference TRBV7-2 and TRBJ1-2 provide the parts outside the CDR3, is GAGVSQSPSNKVTEKGKDVELRCDPISGHTALYWYRQSLGQGLEFLIYFQGNSAPDKSGLPSDRFSAERTGGSVSTLTIQRTQQEDSAVYLCASSLEQSNYGYTFGSGTRLTVV.

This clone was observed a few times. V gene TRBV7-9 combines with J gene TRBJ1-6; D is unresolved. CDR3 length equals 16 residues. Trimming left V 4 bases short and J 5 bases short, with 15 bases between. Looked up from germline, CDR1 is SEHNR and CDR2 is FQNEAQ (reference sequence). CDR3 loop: CASSSSLADDNSPLHF. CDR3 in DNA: TGTGCCAGCAGCTCTTCTTTGGCAGATGATAATTCACCCCTCCACTTT.

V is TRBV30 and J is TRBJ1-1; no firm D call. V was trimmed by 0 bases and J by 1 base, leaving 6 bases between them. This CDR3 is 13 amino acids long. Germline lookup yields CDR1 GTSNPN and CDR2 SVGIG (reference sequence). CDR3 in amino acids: CAWSVGPNTEAFF. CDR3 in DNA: TGTGCCTGGAGTGTAGGGCCGAACACTGAAGCTTTCTTT.

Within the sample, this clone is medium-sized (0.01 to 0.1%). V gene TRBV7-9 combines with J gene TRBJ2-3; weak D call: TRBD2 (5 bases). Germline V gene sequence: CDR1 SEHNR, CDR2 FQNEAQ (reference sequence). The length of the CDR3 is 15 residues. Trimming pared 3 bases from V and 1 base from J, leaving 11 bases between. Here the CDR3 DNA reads TGTGCCAGCAGCTTTTTCGGGGTAGGCACAGATACGCAGTATTTT. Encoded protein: CASSFFGVGTDTQYF. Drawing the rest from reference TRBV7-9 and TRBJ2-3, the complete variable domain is DTGVSQNPRHKITKRGQNVTFRCDPISEHNRLYWYRQTLGQGPEFLTYFQNEAQLEKSRLLSDRFSAERPKGSFSTLEIQRTEQGDSAMYLCASSFFGVGTDTQYFGPGTRLTVL.

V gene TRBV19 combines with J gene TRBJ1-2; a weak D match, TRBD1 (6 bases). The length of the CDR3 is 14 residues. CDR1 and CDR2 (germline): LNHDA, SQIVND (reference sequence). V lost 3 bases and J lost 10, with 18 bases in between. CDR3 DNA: TGTGCCAGTAGTATCATAACAGGGTATCAGGTCTACACCTTC. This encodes CASSIITGYQVYTF.

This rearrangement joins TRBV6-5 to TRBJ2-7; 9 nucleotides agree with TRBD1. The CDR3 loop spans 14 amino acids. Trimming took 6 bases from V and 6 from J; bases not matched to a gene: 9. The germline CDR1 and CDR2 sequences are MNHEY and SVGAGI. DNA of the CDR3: TGTGCCAGCAGCGTTAGCCGGGACAGGGTCGAGCAGTACTTC. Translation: CASSVSRDRVEQYF.

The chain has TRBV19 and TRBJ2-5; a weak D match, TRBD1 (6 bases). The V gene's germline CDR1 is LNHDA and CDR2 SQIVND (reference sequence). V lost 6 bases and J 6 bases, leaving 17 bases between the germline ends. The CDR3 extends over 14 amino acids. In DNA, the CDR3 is TGTGCCAGTAGCACGGGGCAGGGGCGGCAGACCCAGTACTTC. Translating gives CASSTGQGRQTQYF.

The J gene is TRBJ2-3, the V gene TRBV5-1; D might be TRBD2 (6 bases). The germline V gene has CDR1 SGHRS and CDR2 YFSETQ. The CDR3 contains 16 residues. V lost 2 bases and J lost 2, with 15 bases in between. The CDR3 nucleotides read TGCGCCAGCAGCTTATCCGGGACTTACTACACAGATACGCAGTATTTT. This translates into CASSLSGTYYTDTQYF. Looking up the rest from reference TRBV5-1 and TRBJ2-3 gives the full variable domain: KAGVTQTPRYLIKTRGQQVTLSCSPISGHRSVSWYQQTPGQGLQFLFEYFSETQRNKGNFPGRFSGRQFSNSRSEMNVSTLELGDSALYLCASSLSGTYYTDTQYFGPGTRLTVL.

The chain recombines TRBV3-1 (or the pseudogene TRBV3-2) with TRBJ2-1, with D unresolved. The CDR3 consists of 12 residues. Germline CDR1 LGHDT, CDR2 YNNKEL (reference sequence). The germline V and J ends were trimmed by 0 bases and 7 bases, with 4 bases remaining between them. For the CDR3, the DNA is TGTGCCAGCAGCCAAGAGAGGAATGAGCAGTTCTTC. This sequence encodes CASSQERNEQFF.

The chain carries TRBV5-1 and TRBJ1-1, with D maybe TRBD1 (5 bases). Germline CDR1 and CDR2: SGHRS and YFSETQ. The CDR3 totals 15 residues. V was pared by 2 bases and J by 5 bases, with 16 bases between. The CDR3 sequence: CASSFTQGSETEAFF. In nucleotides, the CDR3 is TGCGCCAGCAGCTTTACTCAGGGATCAGAGACTGAAGCTTTCTTT.

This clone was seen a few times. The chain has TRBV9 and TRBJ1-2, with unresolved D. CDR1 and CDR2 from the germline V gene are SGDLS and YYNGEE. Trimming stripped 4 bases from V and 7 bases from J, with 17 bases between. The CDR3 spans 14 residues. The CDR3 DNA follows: TGTGCCAGCAGCCACCGGGAGGCGGCGGGTGGCTACACCTTC. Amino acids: CASSHREAAGGYTF.

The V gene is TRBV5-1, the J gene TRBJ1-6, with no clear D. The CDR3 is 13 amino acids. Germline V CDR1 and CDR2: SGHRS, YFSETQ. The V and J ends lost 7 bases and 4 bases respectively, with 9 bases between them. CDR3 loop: CASAEAYNSPLHF. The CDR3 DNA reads TGCGCCAGCGCGGAAGCTTATAATTCACCCCTCCACTTT.

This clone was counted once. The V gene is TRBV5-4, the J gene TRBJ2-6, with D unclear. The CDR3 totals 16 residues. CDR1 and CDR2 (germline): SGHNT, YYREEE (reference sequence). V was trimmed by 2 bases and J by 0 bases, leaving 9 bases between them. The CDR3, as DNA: TGTGCCAGCAGCTTCGGCAGACTCTCTGGGGCCAACGTCCTGACTTTC. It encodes CASSFGRLSGANVLTF. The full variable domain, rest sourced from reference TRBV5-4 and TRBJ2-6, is ETGVTQSPTHLIKTRGQQVTLRCSSQSGHNTVSWYQQALGQGPQFIFQYYREEENGRGNFPPRFSGLQFPNYSSELNVNALELDDSALYLCASSFGRLSGANVLTFGAGSRLTVL.

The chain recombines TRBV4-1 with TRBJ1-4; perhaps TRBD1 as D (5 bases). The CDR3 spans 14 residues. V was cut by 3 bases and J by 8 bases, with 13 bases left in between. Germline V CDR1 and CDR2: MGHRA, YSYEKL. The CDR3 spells CASSQGTGMEKLFF. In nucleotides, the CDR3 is TGCGCCAGCAGCCAGGGGACGGGCATGGAAAAACTGTTTTTT.

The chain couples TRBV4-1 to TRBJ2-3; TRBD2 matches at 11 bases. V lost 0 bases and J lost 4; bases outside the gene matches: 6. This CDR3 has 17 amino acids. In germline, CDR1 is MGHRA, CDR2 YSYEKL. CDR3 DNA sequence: TGCGCCAGCAGCCAAGATCGGGTTAGCGGGGGGGCAGATACGCAGTATTTT. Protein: CASSQDRVSGGADTQYF.

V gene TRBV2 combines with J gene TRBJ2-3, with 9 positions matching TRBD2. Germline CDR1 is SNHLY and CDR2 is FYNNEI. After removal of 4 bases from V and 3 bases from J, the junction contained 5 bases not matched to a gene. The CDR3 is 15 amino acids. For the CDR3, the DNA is TGTGCCAGCAGTGGGGGACTAGCTGGAACAGATACGCAGTATTTT. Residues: CASSGGLAGTDTQYF.

The CDR3 nucleotides read TGCGCCAGCAGCCCTAGCGGAACTAACTATGGCTACACCTTC. It encodes CASSPSGTNYGYTF. The chain recombines TRBV5-1 with TRBJ1-2; D unresolved. Trimming took off 4 bases at V and 0 bases at J, with 10 bases between the two ends. The CDR3 is made up of 14 amino acids. Germline lookup yields CDR1 SGHRS and CDR2 YFSETQ.